These T cell receptor beta chains were read from a single sample in a study of cytomegalovirus exposure and HLA in healthy donors. The assay was immunoSEQ multiplex PCR, and TCRdb's table has in-frame clones only and misses some. The sample includes approximately 100,000 clones, around 73% of them seen just once. Sequenced input: PBMCs. These receptors were obtained from a woman aged 40 to 49 in good health and CMV-seronegative. Both conserved end residues are part of each CDR3. D genes are given only for firm matches. Where a row states a size, it is once, few, many or the class of an expanded clone; other rows omit it.

size,D,J,V,DNA,CDR3
-,-,TRBJ2-7,TRBV10-3,TGTGCCATCAGTGAGCCTTCCTACGAGCAGTACTTC,CAISEPSYEQYF
-,-,TRBJ2-5,TRBV19,TGTGCCAGTAGTATACGGGGGACCTACCAAGAGACCCAGTACTTC,CASSIRGTYQETQYF
-,TRBD1,TRBJ2-1,TRBV6-5,TGTGCCAGCCACAGGGGTTCGACCTACAATGAGCAGTTCTTC,CASHRGSTYNEQFF
-,TRBD2,TRBJ2-5,TRBV19,TGTGCCAGTAGTGATAGCGGGAGTTTATTCGAGACCCAGTACTTC,CASSDSGSLFETQYF
-,-,TRBJ1-1,TRBV28,TGTGCCAGCTCTTCGGTGAACACTGAAGCTTTCTTT,CASSSVNTEAFF
-,-,TRBJ2-1,TRBV4-1,TGCGCCAGCAGCCAAGTTAGGTCCCCGGGAGTTACCTACAATGAGCAGTTCTTC,CASSQVRSPGVTYNEQFF
-,-,TRBJ2-1,TRBV5-4,TGTGCCAGCAGCTTGCGGTCTTCCTACAATGAGCAGTTCTTC,CASSLRSSYNEQFF
-,-,TRBJ1-4,TRBV7-9,TGTGCCAGCGCGTCCCGAGCGCAATGGAATCGGGATGAAAAACTGTTTTTT,CASASRAQWNRDEKLFF
once,TRBD2,TRBJ2-7,TRBV15,TGTGCCACCAGCAGGCCGGGCGGGAGCTACGAGCAGTACTTC,CATSRPGGSYEQYF
-,-,TRBJ2-7,TRBV6-6,TGTGCCAGCAGTTACGGCTGGGGAGCCCCGCCGTACGAGCAGTACTTC,CASSYGWGAPPYEQYF
-,TRBD1,TRBJ2-7,TRBV28,TGTGCCAGCAGCAGCGTCGGGACAGAGACCTACGAGCAGTACTTC,CASSSVGTETYEQYF
-,-,TRBJ2-1,TRBV28,TGTGCCAGCAGGACTGATGAGGTTGGGTACAATGAGCAGTTCTTC,CASRTDEVGYNEQFF
-,TRBD1,TRBJ2-7,TRBV14,TGTGCCAGCAGCCAAGACCAGGGGGACTACGAGCAGTACTTC,CASSQDQGDYEQYF
-,-,TRBJ1-4,TRBV19,TGTGCCAGTAGTAGGGGGCTTGCAACTAATGAAAAACTGTTTTTT,CASSRGLATNEKLFF
-,-,TRBJ2-2,TRBV13,TGTGCCAGCAGCCAGCCCCTCGACAGTTTTTCTACCGGGGAGCTGTTTTTT,CASSQPLDSFSTGELFF
-,-,TRBJ2-1,TRBV5-4,TGTGCCATCGGGGGTGAGCAGTTCTTC,CAIGGEQFF
once,-,TRBJ1-5,TRBV29-1,TGCAGCGTTGTAATTATGCATTTT,CSVVIMHF
-,-,TRBJ1-5,TRBV28,TGTGCCAGCAGTGCCCCCAGGGCCCAGCATTTT,CASSAPRAQHF
once,-,TRBJ2-3,TRBV5-1,TGCGCCAGCAGCTTGGGAGCGGGTTTGGCAGATACGCAGTATTTT,CASSLGAGLADTQYF
-,TRBD1,TRBJ1-2,TRBV15,TGTGCCACCAGCAGAGAACGGACAGGGAAGTTTGGCTACACCTTC,CATSRERTGKFGYTF
-,TRBD1,TRBJ2-7,TRBV11-3,TGTGCCAGCAGCTTAGCAGGGGGCAGCTACGAGCAGTACTTC,CASSLAGGSYEQYF
-,-,TRBJ1-4,TRBV20-1,TGCAGTGCCCGAGAGGAAAAACTGTTTTTT,CSAREEKLFF
-,-,TRBJ1-1,TRBV7-2,TGTGCCAGCAGCCGGAGGGGCAGAAACACTGAAGCTTTCTTT,CASSRRGRNTEAFF
-,TRBD1,TRBJ1-1,TRBV27,TGTGCCAGCAGGGTACAGGGGAAGAACACTGAAGCTTTCTTT,CASRVQGKNTEAFF
-,-,TRBJ1-2,TRBV19,TGTGCCAGTAGTCCCAGGACAGTTTATGGCTACACCTTC,CASSPRTVYGYTF
-,-,TRBJ2-7,TRBV14,TGTGCCAGCAGCCTAGACTCTCTCTACGAGCAGTACTTC,CASSLDSLYEQYF
-,-,TRBJ1-1,TRBV9,TGTGCCAGCAGCACCAGGGGCGCACCAAACACTGAAGCTTTCTTT,CASSTRGAPNTEAFF
-,TRBD2,TRBJ2-1,TRBV7-9,TGTTCCAGCAGCTCGACTAGCGGAACAACCTACAATGAGCAGTTCTTC,CSSSSTSGTTYNEQFF
-,TRBD2,TRBJ2-3,TRBV9,TGTGCCAGCAGCGAGGGACTAGCGGGAGCGGGAGCAGATACGCAGTATTTT,CASSEGLAGAGADTQYF
-,TRBD1,TRBJ2-2,TRBV4-3,TGCGCCAGCAGCCAAGGGGACAGGCTTTCCACCGGGGAGCTGTTTTTT,CASSQGDRLSTGELFF
few,TRBD1,TRBJ2-5,TRBV6-5,TGTGCCAGCAGCCAAGGGACAGAAGAGACCCAGTACTTC,CASSQGTEETQYF